These 3 T cell receptor beta chains were all obtained from the same sample, sequenced in a study of identical twins. TCRdb redid the calling of the 5' RACE reads with MiXCR, one entry per CDR3 protein. The data show about 660,000 distinct CDR3 sequences, 8.5% to 9.5% seen once. Separately, the same data were catalogued under a study of yellow fever vaccine responses in identical twins.

The source material was PBMCs. These receptors originate from a woman between 18 and 30 years old in good health.

The chain is built from TRBV30 and TRBJ2-2; no clear D gene. The CDR3 contains 13 residues. V dropped 0 bases and J dropped 6 bases, with 8 bases sitting between them. Germline-derived CDR1 and CDR2 are GTSNPN and SVGIG (reference sequence). The CDR3 region is CAWSVLGSGELFF. CDR3 nucleotide sequence: TGTGCCTGGAGTGTACTCGGGTCCGGGGAGCTGTTTTTT.

This clonotype has only a few counts. The chain couples TRBV29-1 to TRBJ2-1; D may correspond to TRBD1 or TRBD2 (5 bases each). The CDR3 covers 13 residues. V lost 3 bases to trimming and J lost 9 bases, with 15 bases between them. Germline CDR1 is SQVTM and CDR2 is ANQGSEA. The CDR3 loop reads CSVEGVATGEQFF. The CDR3 DNA is TGCAGCGTTGAGGGGGTCGCGACGGGTGAGCAGTTCTTC.

This clonotype appeared a few times. CDR3 region: CASSEMRGNTGELFF. The CDR3 nucleotides read TGTGCCAGCAGTGAAATGAGGGGAAACACCGGGGAGCTGTTTTTT. J is TRBJ2-2 and V is TRBV2; D is tentatively TRBD1 or TRBD2 (5 bases each). Germline V gene data show CDR1 as SNHLY and CDR2 as FYNNEI. The CDR3 sequence is 15 residues long. The V and J ends lost 2 bases and 2 bases respectively, with 9 bases between them. The full variable domain, rest sourced from reference TRBV2 and TRBJ2-2, is EPEVTQTPSHQVTQMGQEVILRCVPISNHLYFYWYRQILGQKVEFLVSFYNNEISEKSEIFDDQFSVERPDGSNFTLKIRSTKLEDSAMYFCASSEMRGNTGELFFGEGSRLTVL.